What follows are 30 T cell receptor beta chains derived from one specimen sequenced in a study of T cells in Graves' hyperthyroidism and ophthalmopathy. Regions amplified from RNA transcripts were the TCR beta CDR3 regions. TCR CDR3 underwent first-round RT-PCR with the HTBI primer set. TCRdb passed the multiplex PCR reads through MiXCR, listing each CDR3 protein once. The repertoire consists of roughly 530,000 distinct CDR3 sequences, with 17% occurring once and the leading ten covering roughly 18%. Specimen: blood. The receptors shown here come from a woman under 30 with Graves' ophthalmopathy.

This clonotype has a handful of counts. The CDR3 coding sequence is TGTGCCTGGAGTAGCGGGTACTCCTACGAGCAGTACTTC. Protein product: CAWSSGYSYEQYF. This sequence joins TRBV30 and TRBJ2-7; possible D gene TRBD2, 6 bases. Trimming cost V 2 bases and J 0 bases, with 8 bases left between them. From germline, CDR1 is GTSNPN and CDR2 SVGIG (reference sequence). The CDR3 consists of 13 residues.

This chain joins TRBV6-1 and TRBJ2-2, with 12 bases matching TRBD2. CDR3 length equals 15 residues. V gave up 5 bases and J gave up 7 bases; unmatched junction bases: 5. Germline assignment: CDR1 MNHNS and CDR2 SASEGT. Here the CDR3 reads CASSQTSGGGGELFF. The CDR3 coding sequence is TGTGCCAGCAGTCAGACTAGCGGGGGAGGCGGGGAGCTGTTTTTT.

This clonotype appeared many times. This sequence joins TRBV27 and TRBJ1-6, with 7 bases identical to TRBD1. Germline lookup yields CDR1 MNHEY and CDR2 SMNVEV (reference sequence). J lost 4 bases, V lost 6 bases, and 9 bases had no gene match. This CDR3 is built from 16 residues. DNA of the CDR3: TGTGCCAGCAGCTTACTACCGGGACAGTATAATTCACCCCTCCACTTT. Amino acids: CASSLLPGQYNSPLHF.

In nucleotides, the CDR3 is TGTGCCAGCAGCGCCTGGGACAGCTCTGGAAACACCATATATTTT. Residues: CASSAWDSSGNTIYF. This rearrangement joins TRBV9 to TRBJ1-3; TRBD1 matches at 7 bases. Germline trimming cut 3 bases from V and 0 bases from J; bases unmatched to any gene: 3. CDR3 size: 15 residues. The germline V gene encodes CDR1 SGDLS and CDR2 YYNGEE.

This chain connects TRBV18 to TRBJ2-7; no clear D. Germline V gene sequence: CDR1 KGHSH, CDR2 LQKENI. This CDR3 region has 15 residues. Trimming shortened V by 2 bases and J by 3 bases, and 14 bases separated the two germline ends. Written as DNA, the CDR3 is TGTGCCAGCTCACCAAAGGCACAGACGATCTACGAGCAGTACTTC. It translates to CASSPKAQTIYEQYF.

This clonotype showed up just once. The rearrangement joins TRBV27 to TRBJ2-5; TRBD1 matches at 9 bases. With 2 bases clipped from V and 3 bases from J, the junction kept 4 bases outside the gene matches. CDR3 length: 15 residues. In germline, CDR1 is MNHEY, CDR2 SMNVEV (reference sequence). The CDR3 DNA reads TGTGCCAGCAGTTTACTTGGGACAGGGAAAGAGACCCAGTACTTC. Its translation: CASSLLGTGKETQYF.

This clonotype was observed a handful of times. The V call is TRBV6-2 or TRBV6-3, the J call TRBJ1-1; D ambiguous. Between the trimmed V and J ends, which lost 0 bases and 0 bases, there was a span of 14 bases. The CDR3 runs 17 residues. The germline gives CDR1 MNHEY, CDR2 SVGEGT. CDR3 DNA sequence: TGTGCCAGCAGTTACTCGATCTTAGACATCCTGAACACTGAAGCTTTCTTT. This gives the protein CASSYSILDILNTEAFF.

This clonotype was counted at least ten times. The chain uses TRBV7-6 and TRBJ2-3; D is undetermined. Germline CDR1 reads SGHVS; CDR2 reads FNYEAQ. The V end lost 3 bases, the J end lost 0 bases, and 13 bases lay between the germline ends. This CDR3 comprises 16 residues. The CDR3 DNA is TGTGCCAGCAGCTTCTCTCCCGGCAGTAGCACAGATACGCAGTATTTT. Its protein is CASSFSPGSSTDTQYF.

This clonotype has at least ten counts. The chain recombines TRBV4-3 with TRBJ1-6; 7 bases align to TRBD1. The CDR3 length is 14 residues. Germline CDR1 LGHNA, CDR2 YSLEER. After removal of 5 bases from V and 5 bases from J, the junction contained 3 bases not matched to a gene. The CDR3 protein is CASSMGQNNSPLHF. The CDR3 nucleotides read TGCGCCAGCAGCATGGGACAGAATAATTCACCCCTCCACTTT.

This clonotype was counted many times. The V call is TRBV3-1, the J call TRBJ2-7; D is unresolved. V was pared by 3 bases and J by 2 bases, with 11 bases between. CDR1 and CDR2 from the germline V gene are LGHDT and YNNKEL (reference sequence). CDR3 length: 14 residues. CDR3 in DNA: TGTGCCAGCAGCCACGCGTTGAGCGCCTACGAGCAGTACTTC. It encodes CASSHALSAYEQYF.

Many counts were recorded for this clonotype. The rearrangement links TRBV12-3 or TRBV12-4 to TRBJ2-1, with 12 bases lining up with TRBD2. Trimming cost V 5 bases and J 5 bases; bases outside gene matches: 10. The CDR3 is 17 amino acids. CDR3 in DNA: TGTGCCAGCAGTGCCACGCTAGCGGGAGGGCCACACAATGAGCAGTTCTTC. Amino acid sequence: CASSATLAGGPHNEQFF.

The chain employs TRBV28 and TRBJ1-1; TRBD1 agrees at 9 bases. The V segment lost 3 bases and the J segment 6 bases; nucleotides outside the gene matches: 8. The germline CDR1 and CDR2 sequences are MDHEN and SYDVKM. The CDR3 has 15 amino acids. CDR3 in DNA: TGTGCCAGCAGTTTCACTATACAGGGGGCCGCTGAAGCTTTCTTT. Residues: CASSFTIQGAAEAFF.

This clonotype was counted a few times. The chain is built from TRBV6-5 and TRBJ1-6, with TRBD1 identical over 11 bases. After removal of 4 bases from V and 5 bases from J, the junction contained 7 bases not matched to a gene. The length of the CDR3 is 17 residues. CDR1 and CDR2 from the germline V gene are MNHEY and SVGAGI. Written as DNA, the CDR3 is TGTGCCAGCAGTTCCGTTGGGACAGGGGGAGATAATTCACCCCTCCACTTT. Its protein is CASSSVGTGGDNSPLHF.

As regards this clonotype: Given a much more abundant clone one base away, this may be a read error. The rearrangement joins TRBV27 to TRBJ2-5; D might be TRBD1 or TRBD2, each matching 5 bases. Trimming left V 3 bases short and J 1 base short, with 12 bases between. The V gene's germline CDR1 is MNHEY and CDR2 SMNVEV (reference sequence). This CDR3 is built from 15 residues. CDR3 nucleotides: TGTGCCAGCAGTTTTCTAAGAGGGGCCCAAGAGACCCAGTACTTC. Translation gives CASSFLRGAQETQYF.

This clonotype was recorded many times. The chain combines TRBV20-1 with TRBJ2-3; perhaps TRBD1 as D (6 bases). Germline CDR1 reads DFQATT; CDR2 reads SNEGSKA (reference sequence). The germline V and J ends were trimmed by 6 bases and 6 bases, with 16 bases remaining between them. The CDR3 runs 13 residues. The DNA of the CDR3 is TGCAGTGCACCGCCGGACAGAAGGGATACGCAGTATTTT. Amino acids: CSAPPDRRDTQYF.

The J gene is TRBJ2-7, the V gene TRBV2; 7 bases align to TRBD2. Looked up from germline, CDR1 is SNHLY and CDR2 is FYNNEI. Trimming took 7 bases from V and 0 from J; bases not matched to a gene: 3. The CDR3 has 13 amino acids. The DNA for the CDR3 is TGTGCCAGCATGGGCGGGAGCTCCTACGAGCAGTACTTC. It translates to CASMGGSSYEQYF.

The chain combines TRBV3-1 with TRBJ2-3; 8 bases agree with TRBD2. J was trimmed by 2 bases and V by 7 bases; bases with no gene match: 8. The CDR3 has 15 amino acids. Germline lookup yields CDR1 LGHDT and CDR2 YNNKEL (reference sequence). For the CDR3, the DNA is TGTGCCAGCAAGTCGAGCGGGGGCAACACAGATACGCAGTATTTT. Protein sequence: CASKSSGGNTDTQYF.

This clonotype was recorded many times. The V call is TRBV6-5, the J call TRBJ2-5; possible D gene TRBD2, 6 bases. Germline assignment: CDR1 MNHEY and CDR2 SVGAGI. V shed 0 bases and J shed 5 bases, with 16 bases lying between them. This CDR3 region has 16 residues. The CDR3 DNA reads TGTGCCAGCAGTTACTCGAAACGCGGGGCATACGAGACCCAGTACTTC. Translation gives CASSYSKRGAYETQYF.

The J gene is TRBJ2-5, the V gene TRBV2, with a tentative D call TRBD2 (6 bases). Trimming took 6 bases from V and 4 from J, leaving 12 bases between them. This CDR3 comprises 13 residues. Germline V CDR1 and CDR2: SNHLY, FYNNEI. The CDR3 DNA sequence: TGTGCCAGCAGAGATCTGGGGGGAGAGACCCAGTACTTC. Translating gives CASRDLGGETQYF.

This clonotype was seen a few times. The rearrangement uses TRBV20-1 and TRBJ2-7; possible D gene TRBD2, 5 bases. V was clipped by 0 bases and J by 1 base, with 13 bases between them. This CDR3 region has 15 residues. CDR1 is DFQATT, CDR2 SNEGSKA, per germline (reference sequence). CDR3 sequence (DNA): TGCAGTGCTAGAGATTCCAGCGGAGCATCCTACGAGCAGTACTTC. The encoded protein is CSARDSSGASYEQYF.

The chain joins TRBV2 to TRBJ2-1; a weak D match, TRBD1 (6 bases). The end of the DNA fits TRBJ2-7 better, so the J call may be wrong. Per germline, CDR1 SNHLY and CDR2 FYNNEI. The CDR3 totals 13 residues. CDR3 sequence reads: CARDRLTYNEQYF. The CDR3 nucleotides read TGTGCCAGGGACAGATTGACCTACAATGAGCAGTACTTC.

In its sample, this clonotype was seen many times. The rearrangement uses TRBV12-3 or TRBV12-4 and TRBJ1-1, with 7 bases that match TRBD1. The CDR3 spans 15 residues. J gave up 4 bases and V 1 base, and 6 bases lay outside the gene matches. CDR3 DNA sequence: TGTGCCAGCAGTTTAGACCGACAGGGCTTCACTGAAGCTTTCTTT. It translates to CASSLDRQGFTEAFF.

There are a few counts of this clonotype. This rearrangement joins TRBV20-1 to TRBJ2-3, with 13 bases identical to TRBD2. V lost 0 bases, J lost 0 bases, and 9 bases stayed unmatched. The CDR3 has 19 amino acids. Germline V CDR1 and CDR2: DFQATT, SNEGSKA (reference sequence). The CDR3, as DNA: TGCAGTGCTAGAGATCACGCGGGACTAGCGGGATCTAGCACAGATACGCAGTATTTT. It is translated as CSARDHAGLAGSSTDTQYF.

This clonotype was picked up a small number of times. The rearrangement uses TRBV5-1 and TRBJ2-5, with D possibly TRBD1 on 6 matching bases. Germline V CDR1 and CDR2: SGHRS, YFSETQ. This CDR3 contains 17 residues. V was cut by 4 bases and J by 0 bases, with 19 bases left in between. CDR3 protein: CASSRRVDRKYQETQYF. DNA for the CDR3: TGCGCCAGCAGCCGGCGGGTGGACAGAAAGTACCAAGAGACCCAGTACTTC.

This CDR3 reads CASSYSRLAAVFQETQYF. CDR3 in DNA: TGTGCCAGCAGTTACTCCCGACTAGCGGCTGTATTCCAAGAGACCCAGTACTTC. The chain uses TRBV6-2 or TRBV6-3 and TRBJ2-5; 9 nucleotides match TRBD2. Germline V lookup: CDR1 MNHEY, CDR2 SVGEGT. The CDR3 length is 18 residues. V was pared by 0 bases and J by 1 base, with 9 bases of the junction left unmatched.

As regards this clonotype: This clone may be a read error of a much larger clone one base away. The J gene is TRBJ2-3, the V gene TRBV27; TRBD2 aligns across 9 bases. This CDR3 has 19 residues. Looked up from germline, CDR1 is MNHEY and CDR2 is SMNVEV (reference sequence). The CDR3 region is CASKMTGLADPWSTDMQYF. In nucleotides, the CDR3 is TGTGCCAGCAAGATGACGGGACTAGCCGATCCTTGGAGCACAGATATGCAGTATTTT.

This clonotype was observed a few times. The chain has TRBV10-3 and TRBJ1-6, with a weak D call TRBD1 (5 bases). Trimming left V 8 bases short and J 9 bases short, with 20 bases between. Germline assignment: CDR1 ENHRY and CDR2 SYGVKD. This CDR3 is 15 amino acids long. CDR3: CAIDAGQEVSSPLHF. CDR3 DNA sequence: TGTGCCATCGACGCGGGGCAGGAGGTGAGTTCACCCCTCCACTTT.

In this sample, this clonotype turned up many times. The chain carries TRBV7-3 and TRBJ2-1, with D perhaps TRBD2 (6 bases). Germline loops: CDR1 SGHTA, CDR2 FQGTGA. The length of the CDR3 is 14 residues. The V gene lost 6 bases and the J gene lost 6 bases, with 15 bases spanning the gap. The CDR3 nucleotides read TGTGCCAGCAGACAAGGGGCCGGGAGCAATGAGCAGTTCTTC. Translation gives CASRQGAGSNEQFF.

The V and J genes are TRBV27 and TRBJ1-3; tentatively, D is TRBD1 (6 bases). CDR3 length equals 15 residues. The germline V gene has CDR1 MNHEY and CDR2 SMNVEV (reference sequence). Between the trimmed V and J ends, which lost 3 bases and 3 bases, there was a span of 12 bases. The CDR3 bases are TGTGCCAGCAGTTTCCGGGGGGCGGGTGGAAACACCATATATTTT. It specifies CASSFRGAGGNTIYF.

This clonotype was seen a handful of times. The J gene is TRBJ1-1, the V gene TRBV19; possible D gene TRBD1, 6 bases. V was shortened by 6 bases and J by 6 bases, with 26 bases between the two germline ends. The CDR3 is 17 residues long. Germline lookup yields CDR1 LNHDA and CDR2 SQIVND (reference sequence). In DNA form, the CDR3 reads TGTGCCAGTAGAAGTCGGGTACGGACAGACCTTAACTCTGAAGCTTTCTTT. This encodes CASRSRVRTDLNSEAFF.